This T cell receptor beta chain was sequenced during a study of cytomegalovirus exposure and HLA in healthy donors. The study's findings and limits: In vitro, a few CMV-associated chains proved specific for CMV antigens. Most TCR sequences proved rare, with some public TCRs found in many donors. Available immune exposure information covered CMV serostatus only. It was assumed in the presence/absence analyses that sequencing depth was roughly uniform across donors.

PCR used 60 Vbeta primers and 13 Jbeta primers. Measured with immunoSEQ multiplex PCR; TCRdb has only the in-frame clones, and not every one. The repertoire holds roughly 200,000 clones, with roughly 85% as singletons. Trimming took off 2 bases at V and 7 bases at J, with 11 bases between the two ends. The CDR3 length is 12 residues. Germline V gene data show CDR1 as GTSNPN and CDR2 as SVGIG (reference sequence). Regarding this clone: Its matching antigen is unknown.

The chain is built from TRBV30 and TRBJ1-2; D not certain. The receptor was isolated from a woman aged 45 to 65 in good health and CMV-seronegative. Sequenced input: PBMCs. The CDR3 DNA is TGTGCCTGGAGTCCTTCACCGGGTGGCTACACCTTC. It yields the protein CAWSPSPGGYTF.